The sequence of this T cell receptor (beta chain) was determined in a study of response to subunit inactivated influenza vaccine. From germline, CDR1 is WSHSY and CDR2 SAAADI. This CDR3 has 18 amino acids. J gave up 4 bases and V 7 bases, and 18 bases lay outside the gene matches. MiXCR, applied by TCRdb to the RT-PCR reads, yields one record per CDR3 protein. The data contain 300,000 to 350,000 distinct CDR3 sequences, 21% of them seen just once; the ten biggest clones take up roughly a tenth. Here the sequenced sample was PBMCs from blood, taken less than 22 months after vaccination. J is TRBJ1-1 and V is TRBV10-2; 10 positions agree with TRBD1. This clonotype was obtained from a man between 45 and 75 years old who received an inactivated influenza vaccine. The CDR3 here is CASKRFRDRGFGGTEAFF. The CDR3 bases are TGCGCCAGCAAGCGTTTCCGGGACAGGGGCTTTGGGGGCACTGAAGCTTTCTTT.